This T cell receptor beta chain appears in the sequencing data of a study of T cell responses to AZD1222 COVID-19 vaccine. Study-wide results and caveats: The donor group comprised mostly white British people and more females; the analysis possibly underestimated clonal diversity. Baseline testing showed seropositivity in only a handful of AZD1222 recipients. Increased Spike-specific TCR breadth and depth were observed after two AZD1222 doses.

TCRdb's copy holds only in-frame clones and misses some; the assay was immunoSEQ multiplex PCR. The table records 120,000 to 150,000 clones, 92% of them present only once. Comments on this clone: Its antigen is as yet unknown.

This CDR3 contains 15 residues. The V gene lost 4 bases and the J gene lost 7 bases, with 17 bases spanning the gap. The germline CDR1 and CDR2 sequences are SGHDT and YYEEEE. The specimen was peripheral blood, collected 28 days after the second AZD1222 dose. This sequence joins TRBV5-6 and TRBJ1-4; tentatively, D is TRBD1 (6 bases). The TCR originated in an adult who received the AZD1222 COVID-19 vaccine. This CDR3 is CASSASPGVTEKLFF. The CDR3 nucleotides are TGTGCCAGCAGCGCAAGCCCAGGGGTAACTGAAAAACTGTTTTTT.